The TCR beta chain under discussion was sequenced for a study of monozygotic twins with inflammatory bowel disease. From its re-call of the 5' RACE reads, TCRdb lists each CDR3 protein once, without DNA. The specimen's table records approximately 400,000 distinct CDR3 sequences. The CDR3 contains 16 residues. Germline V gene data show CDR1 as SGHRS and CDR2 as YFSETQ. The receptor was derived from a human donor with ulcerative colitis or Crohn's disease, or a healthy co-twin of an affected twin (not recorded which). The chain has TRBV5-1 and TRBJ2-3; TCRdb outputs TRBD2, but without DNA this stays unchecked. Sequenced material: blood. The CDR3: CASTKGPGEALDTQYF.